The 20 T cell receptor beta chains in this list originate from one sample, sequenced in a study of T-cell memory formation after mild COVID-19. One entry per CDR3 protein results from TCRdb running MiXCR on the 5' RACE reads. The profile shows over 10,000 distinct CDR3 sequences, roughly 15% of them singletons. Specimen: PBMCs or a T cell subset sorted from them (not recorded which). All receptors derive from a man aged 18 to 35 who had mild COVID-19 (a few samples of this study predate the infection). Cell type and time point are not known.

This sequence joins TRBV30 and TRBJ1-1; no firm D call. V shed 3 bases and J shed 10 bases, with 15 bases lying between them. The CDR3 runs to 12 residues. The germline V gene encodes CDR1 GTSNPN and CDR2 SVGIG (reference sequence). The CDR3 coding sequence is TGTGCCTGGAGCCACGGGCCGGCGGGAGCTTTCTTT. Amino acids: CAWSHGPAGAFF.

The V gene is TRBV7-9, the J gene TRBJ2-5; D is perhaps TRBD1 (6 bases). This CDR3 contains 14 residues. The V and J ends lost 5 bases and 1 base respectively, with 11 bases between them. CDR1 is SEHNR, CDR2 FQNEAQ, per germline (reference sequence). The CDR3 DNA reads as TGTGCCAGCAGCCATAGGGGGTTCCAAGAGACCCAGTACTTC. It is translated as CASSHRGFQETQYF.

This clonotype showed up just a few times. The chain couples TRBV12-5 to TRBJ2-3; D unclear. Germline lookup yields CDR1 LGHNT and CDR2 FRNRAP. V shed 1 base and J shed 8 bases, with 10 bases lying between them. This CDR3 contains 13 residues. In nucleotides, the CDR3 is TGTGCTAGTGGTTTGGCCAGAGAAGGTACGCAGTATTTT. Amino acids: CASGLAREGTQYF.

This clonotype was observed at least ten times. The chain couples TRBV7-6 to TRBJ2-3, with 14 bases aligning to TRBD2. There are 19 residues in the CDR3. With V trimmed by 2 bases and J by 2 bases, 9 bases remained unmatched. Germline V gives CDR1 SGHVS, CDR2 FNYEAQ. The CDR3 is CASSLPRGLAGADTDTQYF. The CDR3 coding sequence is TGTGCCAGCAGCTTACCCCGGGGACTAGCGGGGGCCGACACAGATACGCAGTATTTT.

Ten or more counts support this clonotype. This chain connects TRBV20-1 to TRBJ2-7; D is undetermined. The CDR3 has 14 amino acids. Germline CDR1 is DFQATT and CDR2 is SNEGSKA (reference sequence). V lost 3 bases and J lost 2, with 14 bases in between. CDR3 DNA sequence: TGCAGTGCTAGCTCGGACCCTAACCCCTACGAGCAGTACTTC. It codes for CSASSDPNPYEQYF.

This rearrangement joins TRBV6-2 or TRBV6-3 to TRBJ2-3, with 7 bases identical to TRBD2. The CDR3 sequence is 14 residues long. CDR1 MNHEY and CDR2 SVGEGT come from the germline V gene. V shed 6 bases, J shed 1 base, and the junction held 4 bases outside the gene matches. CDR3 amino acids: CASSPTSGTDTQYF. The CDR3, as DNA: TGTGCCAGCAGCCCTACTAGCGGCACAGATACGCAGTATTTT.

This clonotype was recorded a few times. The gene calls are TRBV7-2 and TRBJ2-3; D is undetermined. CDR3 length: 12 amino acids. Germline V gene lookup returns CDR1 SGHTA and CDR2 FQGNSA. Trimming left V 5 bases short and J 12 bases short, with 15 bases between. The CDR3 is CASSPEVLTQYF. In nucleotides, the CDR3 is TGTGCCAGCAGCCCCGAGGTCCTAACACAGTATTTT.

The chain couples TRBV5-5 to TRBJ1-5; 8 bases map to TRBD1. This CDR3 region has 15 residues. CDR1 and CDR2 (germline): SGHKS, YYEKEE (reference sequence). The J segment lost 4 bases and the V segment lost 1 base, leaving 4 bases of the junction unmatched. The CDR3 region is CASSLTRQGNQPQHF. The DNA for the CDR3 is TGTGCCAGCAGCTTGACGAGACAGGGGAATCAGCCCCAGCATTTT.

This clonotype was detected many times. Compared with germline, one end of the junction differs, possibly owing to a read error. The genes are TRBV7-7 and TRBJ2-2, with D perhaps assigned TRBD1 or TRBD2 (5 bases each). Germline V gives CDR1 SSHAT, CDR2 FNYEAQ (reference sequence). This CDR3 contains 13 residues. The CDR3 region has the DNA TGTGCTAGCAGCTTAGGGACGCCCGGGGAGCTGTTTTTT. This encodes CASSLGTPGELFF.

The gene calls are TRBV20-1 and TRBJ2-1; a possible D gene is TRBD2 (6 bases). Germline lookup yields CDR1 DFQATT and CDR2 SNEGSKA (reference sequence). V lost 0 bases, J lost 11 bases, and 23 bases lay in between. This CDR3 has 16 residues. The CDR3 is CSARDGAGPFGRKQFF. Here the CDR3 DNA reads TGCAGTGCTAGAGATGGGGCGGGGCCCTTTGGGAGGAAGCAGTTCTTC.

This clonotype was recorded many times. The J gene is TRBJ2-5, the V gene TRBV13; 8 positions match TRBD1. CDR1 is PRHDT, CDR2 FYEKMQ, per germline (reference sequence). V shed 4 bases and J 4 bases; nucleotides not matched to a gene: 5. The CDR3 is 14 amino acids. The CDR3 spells CASSSGQVSETQYF. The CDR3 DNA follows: TGTGCCAGCAGCTCGGGACAGGTTTCAGAGACCCAGTACTTC.

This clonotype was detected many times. CDR3 residues: CASSLRQGRNQPQHF. The CDR3 region has the DNA TGTGCCAGCAGCTTAAGGCAGGGAAGGAATCAGCCCCAGCATTTT. The chain combines TRBV7-6 with TRBJ1-5, with D possibly TRBD1 on 5 matching bases. Germline V gene sequence: CDR1 SGHVS, CDR2 FNYEAQ. Trimming removed 2 bases from V and 4 bases from J, with 12 bases in between. The CDR3 runs 15 residues.

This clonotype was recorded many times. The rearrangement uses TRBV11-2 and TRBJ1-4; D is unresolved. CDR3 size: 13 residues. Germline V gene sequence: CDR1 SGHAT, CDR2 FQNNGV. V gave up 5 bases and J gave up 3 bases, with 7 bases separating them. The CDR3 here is CASSRPANEKLFF. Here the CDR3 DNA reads TGTGCCAGCAGCCGTCCGGCTAATGAAAAACTGTTTTTT.

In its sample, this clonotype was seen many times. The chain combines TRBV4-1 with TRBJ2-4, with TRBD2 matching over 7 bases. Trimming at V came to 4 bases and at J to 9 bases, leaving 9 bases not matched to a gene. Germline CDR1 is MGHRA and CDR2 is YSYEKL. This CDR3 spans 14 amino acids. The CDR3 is CASSPLGEGGIQYF. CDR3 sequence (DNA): TGCGCCAGCAGCCCCCTAGGGGAGGGTGGCATTCAGTACTTC.

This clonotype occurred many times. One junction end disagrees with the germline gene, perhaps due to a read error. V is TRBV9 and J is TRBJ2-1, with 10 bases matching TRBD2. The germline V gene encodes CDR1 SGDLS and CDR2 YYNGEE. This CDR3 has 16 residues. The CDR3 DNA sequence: TGTGCCAGCAGCGACCAGCGGGGGGGACCCTATAATGAGCAGTTCTTC. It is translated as CASSDQRGGPYNEQFF.

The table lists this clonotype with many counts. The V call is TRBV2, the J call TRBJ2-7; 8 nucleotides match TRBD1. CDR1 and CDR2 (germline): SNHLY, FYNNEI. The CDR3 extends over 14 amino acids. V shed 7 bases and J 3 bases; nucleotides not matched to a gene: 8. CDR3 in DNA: TGTGCCAGCACCTCCGGACAGGGAGTCTACGAGCAGTACGTC. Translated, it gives CASTSGQGVYEQYV.

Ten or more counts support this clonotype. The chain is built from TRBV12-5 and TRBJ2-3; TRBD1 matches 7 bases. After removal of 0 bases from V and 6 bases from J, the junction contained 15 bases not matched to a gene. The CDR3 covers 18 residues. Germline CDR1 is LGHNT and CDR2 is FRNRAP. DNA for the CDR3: TGTGCTAGTGGTTTGGTACTTTGGCGGACAGGTTTAGGTGATACGCAGTATTTT. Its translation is CASGLVLWRTGLGDTQYF.

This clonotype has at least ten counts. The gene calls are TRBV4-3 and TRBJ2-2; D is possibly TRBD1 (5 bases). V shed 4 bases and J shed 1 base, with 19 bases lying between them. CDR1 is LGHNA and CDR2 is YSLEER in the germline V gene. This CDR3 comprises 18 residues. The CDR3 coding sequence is TGCGCCAGCAGCCTTATACAGGCCTGGGTGGGGAACACCGGGGAGCTGTTTTTT. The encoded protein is CASSLIQAWVGNTGELFF.

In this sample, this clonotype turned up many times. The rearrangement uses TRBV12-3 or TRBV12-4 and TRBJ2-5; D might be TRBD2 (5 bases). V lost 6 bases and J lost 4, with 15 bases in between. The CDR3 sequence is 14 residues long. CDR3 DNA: TGTGCCAGCAGATCTAGAGGGCCCGGAGAGACCCAGTACTTC. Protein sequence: CASRSRGPGETQYF.

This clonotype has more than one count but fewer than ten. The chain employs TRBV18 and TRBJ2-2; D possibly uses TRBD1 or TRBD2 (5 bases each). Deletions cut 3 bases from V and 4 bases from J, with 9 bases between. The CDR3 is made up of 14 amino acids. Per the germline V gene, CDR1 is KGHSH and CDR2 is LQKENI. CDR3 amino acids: CASSPGTGTGELFF. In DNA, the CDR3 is TGTGCCAGCTCACCTGGGACGGGCACCGGGGAGCTGTTTTTT.